The clone carrying this T cell receptor beta chain turned up a few times. The antigen remains unidentified. The data stem from a study of CD4 T cells in relation to SARS-CoV-2 and coronaviruses. Across the whole study: TCR beta CDR3s were sequenced after 10-day antigen culture of PBMCs.

Losses at the gene ends were 5 bases for V and 3 bases for J; bases not matched to a gene: 16. CDR3 size: 18 residues. The V gene's germline CDR1 is MDHEN and CDR2 SYDVKM. The assay was immunoSEQ multiplex PCR, and TCRdb's table has in-frame clones only and misses some. The table has approximately 39,000 clones, over 75% seen once. Over 80,000 naive or memory CD4+ cells were cultured with CEF peptides for approximately eleven days. Broader study findings: No donor gave both pre-pandemic and post-infection samples. Culture-expanded clones reflect memory recall rather than primary priming during culture.

V and J are TRBV28 and TRBJ2-3, with 8 bases aligning to TRBD2. The sequencing sample was made of memory CD4+ T cells from PBMCs, cultured in vitro. The TCR comes from an adult with COVID-19. The CDR3 protein is CASSLYRGTRLRTDTQYF. CDR3 nucleotide sequence: TGTGCCAGCAGTCTCTATAGGGGGACTAGATTGAGGACAGATACGCAGTATTTT. The complete variable domain, with remaining parts taken from reference TRBV28 and TRBJ2-3, reads DVKVTQSSRYLVKRTGEKVFLECVQDMDHENMFWYRQDPGLGLRLIYFSYDVKMKEKGDIPEGYSVSREKKERFSLILESASTNQTSMYLCASSLYRGTRLRTDTQYFGPGTRLTVL.